A single TCR beta chain is shown here with its context. The entry originates in a study of identical twins. TCRdb independently ran MiXCR on the 5' RACE reads; one entry per CDR3 protein. The repertoire includes some 560,000 distinct CDR3 sequences, around 9.6% of them detected once, and 3% sits in the top ten. The CDR3 runs to 16 residues. CDR1 is SNHLY, CDR2 FYNNEI, per germline. V lost 8 bases, J lost 2 bases, and 15 bases stayed unmatched. The same specimen was also included in a second study, on yellow fever vaccine responses in identical twins.

Sequencing was done on a sample of PBMCs. The TCR originated in a woman aged 18-29 years in good health. The chain uses TRBV2 and TRBJ2-7, with TRBD2 matching 7 bases. The CDR3 DNA is TGTGCCAGCTTCGATTTTTCTCGGGGGGTTACCTACGAGCAGTACTTC. It codes for CASFDFSRGVTYEQYF.